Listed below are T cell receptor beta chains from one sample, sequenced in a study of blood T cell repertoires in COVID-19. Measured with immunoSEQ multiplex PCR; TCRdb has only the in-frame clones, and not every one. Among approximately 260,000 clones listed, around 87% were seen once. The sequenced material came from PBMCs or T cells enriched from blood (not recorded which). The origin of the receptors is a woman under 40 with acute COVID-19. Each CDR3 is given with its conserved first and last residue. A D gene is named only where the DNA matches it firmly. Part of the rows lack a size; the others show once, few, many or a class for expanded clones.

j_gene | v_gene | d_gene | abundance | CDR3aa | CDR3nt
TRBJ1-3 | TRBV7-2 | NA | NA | CASSPTGPSGNTIYF | TGTGCCAGCAGCCCCACAGGCCCCTCTGGAAACACCATATATTTT
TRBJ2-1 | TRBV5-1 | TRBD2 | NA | CASSLEGLAGGPEWFF | TGCGCCAGCAGCTTGGAGGGACTAGCGGGAGGGCCCGAATGGTTCTTC
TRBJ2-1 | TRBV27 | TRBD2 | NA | CASRVNSGSYNEQFF | TGTGCCAGCAGGGTCAATAGCGGGTCCTACAATGAGCAGTTCTTC
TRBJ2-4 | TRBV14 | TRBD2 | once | CASSQDLGSGRNIQYF | TGTGCCAGCAGCCAAGATCTAGGGAGCGGGAGAAACATTCAGTACTTC
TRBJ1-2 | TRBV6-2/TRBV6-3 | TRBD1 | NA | CASRPQGAWHYGYTF | TGTGCCAGCAGGCCTCAGGGGGCCTGGCACTATGGCTACACCTTC
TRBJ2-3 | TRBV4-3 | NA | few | CASSQSNTQYF | TGCGCCAGCAGCCAAAGTAACACCCAGTATTTT
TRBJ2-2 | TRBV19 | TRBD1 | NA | CASIRQGSGELFF | TGTGCCAGTATTAGACAGGGCTCGGGGGAGCTGTTTTTT
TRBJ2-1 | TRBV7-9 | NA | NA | CASTRASRNEQFF | TGTGCCAGCACCCGGGCTAGCCGCAATGAGCAGTTCTTC
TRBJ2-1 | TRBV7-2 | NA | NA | CASSLASTGYNEQFF | TGTGCCAGCAGCTTAGCCTCCACCGGGTACAATGAGCAGTTCTTC
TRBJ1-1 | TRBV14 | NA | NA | CASSQSAGRNTEAFF | TGTGCCAGCAGCCAATCAGCGGGCAGGAACACTGAAGCTTTCTTT
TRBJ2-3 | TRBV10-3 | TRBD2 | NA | CAIRQATSGSTDTQYF | TGTGCCATCAGACAAGCAACTAGCGGAAGCACAGATACGCAGTATTTT
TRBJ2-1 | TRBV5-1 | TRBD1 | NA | CASGDRQGQHNEQFF | TGCGCCAGCGGGGACCGACAGGGTCAGCACAATGAGCAGTTCTTC
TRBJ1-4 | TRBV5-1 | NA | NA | CASSDEGELFF | TGCGCCAGCAGCGACGAAGGGGAACTGTTTTTT
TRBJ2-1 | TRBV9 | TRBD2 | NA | CASSVAPRTSGSRNEQFF | TGTGCCAGCAGCGTAGCCCCTCGGACTAGCGGGAGTCGTAATGAGCAGTTCTTC
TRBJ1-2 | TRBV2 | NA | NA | CASSTGPVWGYTF | TGTGCCAGCAGTACAGGGCCTGTGTGGGGCTACACCTTC
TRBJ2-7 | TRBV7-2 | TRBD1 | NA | CASRRQGFHEQYF | TGTGCCAGCCGAAGACAGGGGTTCCACGAGCAGTACTTC
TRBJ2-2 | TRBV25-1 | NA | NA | CASSEQGNTGELFF | TGTGCCAGCAGTGAACAGGGAAACACCGGGGAGCTGTTTTTT
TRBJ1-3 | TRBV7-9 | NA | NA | CASSPEFSGNTIYF | TGTGCCAGCAGCCCAGAATTCTCTGGAAACACCATATATTTT
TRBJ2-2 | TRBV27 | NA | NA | CASSLALPRGGKGGELFF | TGTGCCAGCAGTTTAGCCCTTCCGCGGGGCGGTAAAGGCGGGGAGCTGTTTTTT
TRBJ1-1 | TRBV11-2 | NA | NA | CASSPREGTEAFF | TGTGCCAGCAGCCCCCGGGAGGGGACTGAAGCTTTCTTT
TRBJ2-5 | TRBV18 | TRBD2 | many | CASSPRQPTGTSGRAGETQYF | TGTGCCAGCTCACCGAGACAGCCTACCGGGACTAGCGGGAGGGCCGGGGAGACCCAGTACTTC
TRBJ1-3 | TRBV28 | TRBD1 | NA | CASSLGTGASRFGNTIYF | TGTGCCAGCAGTTTAGGGACAGGGGCCAGTAGGTTTGGAAACACCATATATTTT
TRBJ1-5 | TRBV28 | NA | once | CASSLSGQGHQPQHF | TGTGCCAGCAGTTTATCGGGGCAGGGGCATCAGCCCCAGCATTTT
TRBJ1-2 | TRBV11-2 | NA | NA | CASSSGAGMHYGYTF | TGTGCCAGCAGCTCTGGGGCAGGAATGCACTATGGCTACACCTTC
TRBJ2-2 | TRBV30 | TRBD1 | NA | CAWGSQGGELFF | TGTGCCTGGGGCTCACAGGGGGGGGAGCTGTTTTTT
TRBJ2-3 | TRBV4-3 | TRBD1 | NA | CASSQRGGEDTQYF | TGCGCCAGCAGCCAACGAGGGGGCGAAGATACGCAGTATTTT
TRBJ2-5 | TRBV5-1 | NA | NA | CASSLAGATQETQYF | TGCGCCAGCAGCTTGGCGGGAGCGACTCAAGAGACCCAGTACTTC
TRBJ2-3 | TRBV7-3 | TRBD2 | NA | CASSFSGRTDTQYF | TGTGCCAGCAGCTTTAGCGGGCGCACAGATACGCAGTATTTT
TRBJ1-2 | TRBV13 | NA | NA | CASSLRGGGFRGYTF | TGTGCCAGCAGCCTTAGGGGGGGCGGGTTTCGTGGCTACACCTTC